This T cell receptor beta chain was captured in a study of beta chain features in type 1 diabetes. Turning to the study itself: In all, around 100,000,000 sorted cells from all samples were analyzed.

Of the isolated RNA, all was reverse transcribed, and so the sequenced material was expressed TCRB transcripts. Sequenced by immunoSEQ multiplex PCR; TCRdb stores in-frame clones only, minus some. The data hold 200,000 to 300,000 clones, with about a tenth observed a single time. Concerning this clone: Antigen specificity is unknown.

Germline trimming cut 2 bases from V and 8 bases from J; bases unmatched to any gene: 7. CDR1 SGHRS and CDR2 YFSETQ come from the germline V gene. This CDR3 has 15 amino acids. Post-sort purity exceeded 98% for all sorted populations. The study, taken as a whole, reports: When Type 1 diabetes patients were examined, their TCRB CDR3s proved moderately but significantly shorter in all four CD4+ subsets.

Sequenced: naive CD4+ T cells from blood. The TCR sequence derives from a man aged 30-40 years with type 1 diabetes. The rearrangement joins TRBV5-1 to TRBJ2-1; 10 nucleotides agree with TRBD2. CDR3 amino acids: CASSLGSGGVDEQFF. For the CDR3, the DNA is TGCGCCAGCAGCTTAGGGAGCGGGGGGGTGGATGAGCAGTTCTTC. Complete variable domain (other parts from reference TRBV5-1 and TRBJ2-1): KAGVTQTPRYLIKTRGQQVTLSCSPISGHRSVSWYQQTPGQGLQFLFEYFSETQRNKGNFPGRFSGRQFSNSRSEMNVSTLELGDSALYLCASSLGSGGVDEQFFGPGTRLTVL.